One and the same sample provided the 2 T cell receptor beta chains below, sequenced in a study of T cell responses to AZD1222 COVID-19 vaccine. Sequencing was performed with immunoSEQ multiplex PCR; in TCRdb, only in-frame clones are kept and a portion is missing. The data hold over 85,000 clones, with about 94% observed a single time. The specimen was peripheral blood, collected 28 days after the second AZD1222 dose. All receptors derive from an adult who received the AZD1222 COVID-19 vaccine.

This clone has a single count. V gene TRBV6-5 combines with J gene TRBJ1-4; 7 bases agree with TRBD1. Trimming removed 6 bases from V and 6 bases from J; junction bases left unmatched: 4. CDR1 and CDR2 from the germline V gene are MNHEY and SVGAGI. The CDR3 covers 13 residues. This chain's CDR3 is CASRETGYEKLFF. The DNA of the CDR3 is TGTGCCAGCAGAGAGACAGGGTATGAAAAACTGTTTTTT.

The chain couples TRBV27 to TRBJ1-2, with D hard to call. Germline loops: CDR1 MNHEY, CDR2 SMNVEV (reference sequence). CDR3 length: 15 residues. The germline V and J ends were trimmed by 2 bases and 3 bases, with 13 bases remaining between them. CDR3 sequence reads: CASSLLSGADYGYTF. The DNA of the CDR3 is TGTGCCAGCAGTTTACTATCCGGCGCGGACTATGGCTACACCTTC.